Detailed here is one TCR beta chain. Healthy bone marrow donors made up the cohort. The data were taken from a study of cytomegalovirus exposure and HLA in healthy donors. In the PCR, 60 Vbeta and 13 Jbeta primers were used. Clones were read by immunoSEQ multiplex PCR, and TCRdb kept only the in-frame ones, dropping some. The sample includes some 100,000 clones, roughly 80% of them seen just once. Unmatched junction bases numbered 4, after V lost 6 bases and J lost 6 bases. The CDR3 runs 12 residues. CDR1 and CDR2 (germline): ENHRY, SYGVKD. The chain couples TRBV10-3 to TRBJ1-2, with TRBD1 identical over 7 bases. The specimen sequenced was PBMCs. The TCR sequence derives from a female donor in good health and CMV-seronegative. CDR3 bases: TGTGCCATCAGAGACAGGGAGGATGGCTACACCTTC. Translation: CAIRDREDGYTF.